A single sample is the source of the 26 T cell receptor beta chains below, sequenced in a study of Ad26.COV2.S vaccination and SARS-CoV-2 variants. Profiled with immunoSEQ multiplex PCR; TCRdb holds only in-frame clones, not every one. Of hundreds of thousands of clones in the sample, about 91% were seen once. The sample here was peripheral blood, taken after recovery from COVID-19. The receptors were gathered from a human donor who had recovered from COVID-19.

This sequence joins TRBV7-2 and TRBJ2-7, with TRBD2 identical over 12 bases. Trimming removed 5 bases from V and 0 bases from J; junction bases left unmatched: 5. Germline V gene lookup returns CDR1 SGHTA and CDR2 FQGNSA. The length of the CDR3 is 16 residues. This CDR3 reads CASSTSSGGASYEQYF. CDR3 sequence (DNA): TGTGCCAGCAGCACCTCTAGCGGGGGGGCCTCCTACGAGCAGTACTTC.

The CDR3, as DNA: TGTGCCAGCAGCGTAGGCCCCCGGTTTCAGAGTCAAGAGACCCAGTACTTC. Amino acids: CASSVGPRFQSQETQYF. The chain joins TRBV9 to TRBJ2-5; D is unclear. The CDR3 is 17 residues long. Germline V gives CDR1 SGDLS, CDR2 YYNGEE. The V gene lost 0 bases and the J gene lost 2 bases, with 17 bases spanning the gap.

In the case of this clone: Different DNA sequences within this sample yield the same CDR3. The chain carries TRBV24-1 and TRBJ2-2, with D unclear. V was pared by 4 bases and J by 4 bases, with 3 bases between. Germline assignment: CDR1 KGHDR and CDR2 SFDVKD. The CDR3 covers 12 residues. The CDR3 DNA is TGTGCCACCAGTGACCCCACCGGGGAGCTGTTTTTT. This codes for CATSDPTGELFF.

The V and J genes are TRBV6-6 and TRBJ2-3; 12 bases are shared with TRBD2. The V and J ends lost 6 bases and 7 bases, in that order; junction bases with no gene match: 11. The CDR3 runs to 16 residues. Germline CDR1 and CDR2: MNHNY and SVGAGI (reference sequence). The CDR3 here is CASRDRLAGGLNTQYF. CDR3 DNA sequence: TGTGCCAGCAGGGACCGGCTAGCGGGGGGGCTAAATACGCAGTATTTT.

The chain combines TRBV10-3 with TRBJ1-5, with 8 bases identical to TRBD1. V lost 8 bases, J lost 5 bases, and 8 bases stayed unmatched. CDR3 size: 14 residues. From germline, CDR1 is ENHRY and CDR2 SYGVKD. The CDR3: CAIQAQGVHQPQHF. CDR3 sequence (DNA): TGTGCCATCCAAGCACAGGGGGTCCATCAGCCCCAGCATTTT.

The CDR3 DNA is TGTGCCAGCAGTACGGGACTAGAGACCGGGGAGCTGTTTTTT. Amino acid sequence: CASSTGLETGELFF. The V gene is TRBV5-4, the J gene TRBJ2-2; 8 bases are a match to TRBD2. V lost 5 bases and J lost 5; bases outside the gene matches: 5. Germline V lookup: CDR1 SGHNT, CDR2 YYREEE (reference sequence). The CDR3 has 14 residues.

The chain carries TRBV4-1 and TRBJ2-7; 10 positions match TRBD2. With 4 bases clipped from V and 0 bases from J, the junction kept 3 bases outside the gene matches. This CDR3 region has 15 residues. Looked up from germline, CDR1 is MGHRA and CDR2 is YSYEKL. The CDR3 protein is CASSRSGGTSYEQYF. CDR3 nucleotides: TGCGCCAGCAGCCGTAGCGGGGGGACCTCCTACGAGCAGTACTTC.

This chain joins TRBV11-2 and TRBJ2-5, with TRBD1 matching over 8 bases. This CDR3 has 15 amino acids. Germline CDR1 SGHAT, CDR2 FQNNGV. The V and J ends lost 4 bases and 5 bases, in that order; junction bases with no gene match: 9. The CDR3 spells CASSSDRGVGETQYF. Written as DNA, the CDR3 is TGTGCCAGCAGCTCCGACAGGGGAGTTGGGGAGACCCAGTACTTC.

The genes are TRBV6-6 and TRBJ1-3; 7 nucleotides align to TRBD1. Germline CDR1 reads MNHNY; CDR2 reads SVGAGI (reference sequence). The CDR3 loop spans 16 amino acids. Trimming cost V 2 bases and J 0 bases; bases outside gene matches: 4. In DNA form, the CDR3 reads TGTGCCAGCAGTTACGCGACAGGGCTCTCTGGAAACACCATATATTTT. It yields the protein CASSYATGLSGNTIYF.

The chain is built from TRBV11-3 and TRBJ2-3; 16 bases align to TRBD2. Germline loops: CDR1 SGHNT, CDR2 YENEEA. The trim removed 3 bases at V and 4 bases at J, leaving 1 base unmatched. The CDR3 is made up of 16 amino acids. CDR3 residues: CASSLGLAGGSDTQYF. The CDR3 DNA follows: TGTGCCAGCAGCTTGGGACTAGCGGGGGGGTCAGATACGCAGTATTTT.

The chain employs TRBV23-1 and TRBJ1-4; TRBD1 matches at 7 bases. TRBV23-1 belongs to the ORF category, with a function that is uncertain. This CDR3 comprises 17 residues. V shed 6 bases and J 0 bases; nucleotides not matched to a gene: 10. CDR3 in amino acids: CASRRTGEYATNEKLFF. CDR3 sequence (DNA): TGCGCCAGCAGGAGGACAGGTGAGTATGCAACTAATGAAAAACTGTTTTTT.

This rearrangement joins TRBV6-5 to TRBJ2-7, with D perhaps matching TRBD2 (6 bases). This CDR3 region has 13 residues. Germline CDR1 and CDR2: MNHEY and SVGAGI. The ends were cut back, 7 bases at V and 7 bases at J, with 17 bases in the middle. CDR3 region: CASNLPLGGEQYF. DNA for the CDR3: TGTGCCAGCAATTTGCCACTGGGGGGTGAGCAGTACTTC.

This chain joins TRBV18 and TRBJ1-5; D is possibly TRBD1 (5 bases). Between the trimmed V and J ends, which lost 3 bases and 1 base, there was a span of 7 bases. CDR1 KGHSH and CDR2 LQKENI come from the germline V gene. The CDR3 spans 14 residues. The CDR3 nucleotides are TGTGCCAGCTCACCGGGGCGGAGCAATCAGCCCCAGCATTTT. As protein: CASSPGRSNQPQHF.

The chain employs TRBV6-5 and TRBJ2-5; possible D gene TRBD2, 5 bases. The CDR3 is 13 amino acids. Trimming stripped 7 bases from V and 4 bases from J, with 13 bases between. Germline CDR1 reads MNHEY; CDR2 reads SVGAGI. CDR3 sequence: CASMGAISETQYF. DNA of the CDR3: TGTGCCAGCATGGGAGCTATCTCAGAGACCCAGTACTTC.

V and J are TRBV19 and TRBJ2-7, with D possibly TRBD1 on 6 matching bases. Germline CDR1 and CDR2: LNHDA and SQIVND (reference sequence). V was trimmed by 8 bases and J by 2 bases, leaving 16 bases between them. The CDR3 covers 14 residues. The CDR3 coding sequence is TGTGCCAGTGGAACAGGGCTCCTTACCTACGAGCAGTACTTC. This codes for CASGTGLLTYEQYF.

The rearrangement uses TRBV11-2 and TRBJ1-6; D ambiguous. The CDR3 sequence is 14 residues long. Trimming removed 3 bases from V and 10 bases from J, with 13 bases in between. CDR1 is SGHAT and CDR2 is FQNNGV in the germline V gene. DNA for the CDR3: TGTGCCAGCAGCTTGCGGCGGATAAAATCACCCCTCCACTTT. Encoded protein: CASSLRRIKSPLHF.

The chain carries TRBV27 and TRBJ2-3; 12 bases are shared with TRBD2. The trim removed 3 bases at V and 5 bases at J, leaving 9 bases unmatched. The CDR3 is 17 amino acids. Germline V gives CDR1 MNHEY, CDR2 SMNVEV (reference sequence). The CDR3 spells CASSFRPVLAGGDTQYF. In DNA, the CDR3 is TGTGCCAGCAGTTTTCGCCCCGTACTAGCGGGGGGAGATACGCAGTATTTT.

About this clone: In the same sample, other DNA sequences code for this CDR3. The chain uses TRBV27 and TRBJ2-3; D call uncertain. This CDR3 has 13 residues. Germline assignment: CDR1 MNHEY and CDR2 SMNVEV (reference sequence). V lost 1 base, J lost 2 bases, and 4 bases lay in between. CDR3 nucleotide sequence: TGTGCCAGCAGTTTATTTCCCACAGATACGCAGTATTTT. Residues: CASSLFPTDTQYF.

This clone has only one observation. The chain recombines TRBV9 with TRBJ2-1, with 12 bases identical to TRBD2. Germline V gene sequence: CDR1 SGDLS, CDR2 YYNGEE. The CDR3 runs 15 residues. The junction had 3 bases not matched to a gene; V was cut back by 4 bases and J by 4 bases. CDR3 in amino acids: CASSTLAGGYNEQFF. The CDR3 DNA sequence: TGTGCCAGCAGCACCCTAGCGGGGGGGTACAATGAGCAGTTCTTC.

The CDR3 loop is CASSLVPTGKETQYF. As DNA, the CDR3 is TGCGCCAGCAGCTTGGTCCCTACGGGCAAAGAGACCCAGTACTTC. The rearrangement joins TRBV5-1 to TRBJ2-5; D is undetermined. Germline V gene sequence: CDR1 SGHRS, CDR2 YFSETQ. Trimming pared 0 bases from V and 3 bases from J, leaving 12 bases between. The CDR3 loop spans 15 amino acids.

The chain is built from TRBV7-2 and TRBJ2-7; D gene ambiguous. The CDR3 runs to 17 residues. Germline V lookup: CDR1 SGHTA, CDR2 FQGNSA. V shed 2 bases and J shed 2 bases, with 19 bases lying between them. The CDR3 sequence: CASSLFAQPVRPYEQYF. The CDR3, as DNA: TGTGCCAGCAGCTTATTTGCACAGCCAGTCAGACCCTACGAGCAGTACTTC.

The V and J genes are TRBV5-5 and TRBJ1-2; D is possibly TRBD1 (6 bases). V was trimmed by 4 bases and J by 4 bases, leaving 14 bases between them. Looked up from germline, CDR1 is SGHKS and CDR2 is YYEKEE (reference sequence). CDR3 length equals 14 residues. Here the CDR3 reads CASSASDRFYGYTF. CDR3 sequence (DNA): TGTGCCAGCAGCGCATCGGACAGATTCTATGGCTACACCTTC.

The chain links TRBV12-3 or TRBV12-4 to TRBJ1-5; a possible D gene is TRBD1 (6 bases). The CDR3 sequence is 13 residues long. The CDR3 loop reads CATTDRPNQPQHF. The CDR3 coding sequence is TGTGCTACTACGGACAGACCCAATCAGCCCCAGCATTTT.

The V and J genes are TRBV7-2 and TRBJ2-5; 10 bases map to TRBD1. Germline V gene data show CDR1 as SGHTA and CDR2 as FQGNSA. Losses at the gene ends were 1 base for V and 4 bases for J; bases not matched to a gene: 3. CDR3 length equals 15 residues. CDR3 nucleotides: TGTGCCAGCAGCTTAGACCGGGACAGGGGAGAGACCCAGTACTTC. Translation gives CASSLDRDRGETQYF.

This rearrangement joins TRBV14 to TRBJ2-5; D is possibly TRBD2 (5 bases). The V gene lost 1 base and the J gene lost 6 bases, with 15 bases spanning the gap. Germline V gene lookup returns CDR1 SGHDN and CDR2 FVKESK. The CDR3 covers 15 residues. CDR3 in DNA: TGTGCCAGCAGCCAAGGCTCCGGGCCGGGGAAGACCCAGTACTTC. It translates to CASSQGSGPGKTQYF.

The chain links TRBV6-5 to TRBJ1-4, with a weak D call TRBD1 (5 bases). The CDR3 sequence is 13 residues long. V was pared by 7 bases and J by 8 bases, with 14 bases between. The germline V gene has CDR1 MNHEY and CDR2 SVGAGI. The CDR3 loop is CASMGNEGEKLFF. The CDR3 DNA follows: TGTGCCAGCATGGGGAACGAGGGGGAAAAACTGTTTTTT.